The source of this T cell receptor beta chain is a study of shared clonotypes between healthy human individuals. Study-level findings and limits: Exclusively blood specimens were collected; tissue repertoires likely differ. Even with large depth, rarefaction showed that sorted-subset sequencing was incomplete.

Trimming took 3 bases from V and 7 from J, leaving 13 bases between them. CDR3 length: 13 residues. Looked up from germline, CDR1 is SQVTM and CDR2 is ANQGSEA. Points on this clone: The antigen is unknown.

Assay used: immunoSEQ multiplex PCR; TCRdb lists only in-frame clones, some missing. The sample includes approximately 840,000 clones, just over 95% of them seen just once. Only CD45RO-negative cells positively selected for CCR7 counted as naive CD8 cells, so terminally differentiated effector memory CD45RA+ cells were excluded. What was sequenced was naive CD8+ T cells sorted from blood. The receptor comes from a man aged 25-45 years in good health. This rearrangement joins TRBV29-1 to TRBJ2-1; the D gene is possibly TRBD2 (5 bases). Here the CDR3 DNA reads TGCAGCGTTGAGCAGGACTTACCTAATGAGCAGTTCTTC. Translation gives CSVEQDLPNEQFF.